Reported below is one TCR beta chain. The data are from a study of blood T cell repertoires in COVID-19. Overall study context: Spain, Italy and the United States supplied samples that represented acute and convalescent COVID-19.

V dropped 3 bases and J dropped 5 bases, with 12 bases sitting between them. CDR1 is SNHLY and CDR2 is FYNNEI in the germline V gene. The CDR3 sequence is 14 residues long. Using immunoSEQ multiplex PCR, the repertoire was profiled, and TCRdb retains in-frame clones only, with some absent. The data show approximately 110,000 clones, roughly 86% seen once. The rearrangement joins TRBV2 to TRBJ2-3; D is unclear. The material sequenced was peripheral blood. The receptor's source is a middle-aged man with acute or convalescent COVID-19. In DNA, the CDR3 is TGTGCCAGCAGTGATGGCCAGGTGGAAGATACGCAGTATTTT. Translating it yields CASSDGQVEDTQYF.